Here is one T cell receptor beta chain with its context. The data are from a study of cytomegalovirus exposure and HLA in healthy donors. Per germline, CDR1 ENHRY and CDR2 SYGVKD. The CDR3 runs 16 residues. Trimming at V came to 5 bases and at J to 1 base, leaving 6 bases not matched to a gene. This PCR relied on a set of 60 Vbeta primers and 13 Jbeta primers. The data were produced by immunoSEQ multiplex PCR, yet TCRdb's version contains in-frame clones alone and is incomplete. The table includes fewer than 150,000 clones, about 85% detected once. The gene calls are TRBV10-3 and TRBJ2-2, with TRBD1 matching 8 bases. The TCR comes from a woman in her twenties or thirties in good health and CMV-seropositive. Sequences were obtained from PBMCs. The CDR3 here is CAISPGQGMNTGELFF. CDR3 nucleotides: TGTGCCATCAGTCCCGGACAGGGCATGAACACCGGGGAGCTGTTTTTT.